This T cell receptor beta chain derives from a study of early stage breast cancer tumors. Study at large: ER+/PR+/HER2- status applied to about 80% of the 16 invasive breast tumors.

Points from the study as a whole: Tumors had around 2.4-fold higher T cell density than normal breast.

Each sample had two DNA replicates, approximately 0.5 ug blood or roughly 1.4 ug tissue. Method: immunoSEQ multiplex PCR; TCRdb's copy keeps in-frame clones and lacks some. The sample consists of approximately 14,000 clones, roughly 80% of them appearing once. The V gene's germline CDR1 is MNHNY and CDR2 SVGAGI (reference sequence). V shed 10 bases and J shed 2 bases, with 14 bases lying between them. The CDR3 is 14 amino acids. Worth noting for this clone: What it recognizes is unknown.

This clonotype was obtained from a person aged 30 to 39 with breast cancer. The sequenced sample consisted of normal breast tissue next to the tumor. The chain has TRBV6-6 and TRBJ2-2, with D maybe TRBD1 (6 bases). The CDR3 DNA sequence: TGTGCCATCTCCCGGGACACAAACACCGGGGAGCTGTTTTTT. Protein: CAISRDTNTGELFF.